The next 20 T cell receptor beta chains were all read from a single sample in a study of T-cell memory formation after mild COVID-19 (dated by TCRdb to the early 2020s). The method was 5' RACE. These reads were obtained on an Illumina NovaSeq 6000. TCRdb trimmed public reads at Q25 via fastp, called clones via MiXCR and kept in-frame beta chains. Every distinct CDR3 protein forms one entry, paired with its most common genes and DNA. The sample table shows approximately 350,000 distinct CDR3 sequences, and around 28% are seen once. Jointly, the top ten make up about 14% of the sample. The sample comprised PBMCs or a T cell subset sorted from them (not recorded which). The receptors come from an adult woman who had mild COVID-19 (a few samples of this study predate the infection). The sample titles of this study are shuffled in the database, so cell type and time point are left out; the donor was told from shared clones.

This clonotype showed up many times. CDR3 DNA sequence: TGTGCCAGCAGCCAAGATCTGGGGACCGGCACAGATACGCAGTATTTT. It encodes CASSQDLGTGTDTQYF. The gene calls are TRBV3-1 and TRBJ2-3; D may match TRBD1 or TRBD2 (5 bases each). In germline, CDR1 is LGHDT, CDR2 YNNKEL (reference sequence). The V end lost 0 bases, the J end lost 1 base, and 11 bases lay between the germline ends. The CDR3 is 16 residues long.

This clonotype was detected a few times. The CDR3 spells CASDLSGREHGYTF. In DNA form, the CDR3 reads TGTGCCAGCGACCTATCGGGCAGGGAACATGGCTACACCTTC. The V call is TRBV7-9, the J call TRBJ1-2; D perhaps matches TRBD1 (5 bases). CDR1 and CDR2 from the germline V gene are SEHNR and FQNEAQ (reference sequence). V was shortened by 8 bases and J by 6 bases, with 19 bases between the two germline ends. There are 14 residues in the CDR3.

CDR3 in DNA: TGTGCCATCAGCTCGTATAGCAATCAGCCCCAGCATTTT. It encodes CAISSYSNQPQHF. The chain is built from TRBV10-3 and TRBJ1-5; D gene ambiguous. V was cut by 6 bases and J by 0 bases, with 6 bases left in between. Germline lookup yields CDR1 ENHRY and CDR2 SYGVKD. The CDR3 contains 13 residues.

In its sample, this clonotype was seen a few times. This rearrangement joins TRBV4-3 to TRBJ2-3, with 9 bases aligning to TRBD2. The CDR3 totals 16 residues. Germline-derived CDR1 and CDR2 are LGHNA and YSLEER. Trimming removed 3 bases from V and 2 bases from J; junction bases left unmatched: 6. CDR3 sequence reads: CASSHGSGRPTDTQYF. The DNA of the CDR3 is TGCGCCAGCAGCCATGGGAGCGGGAGGCCCACAGATACGCAGTATTTT.

The V call is TRBV18, the J call TRBJ1-1, with unresolved D. Germline V gene lookup returns CDR1 KGHSH and CDR2 LQKENI. Deletions cut 3 bases from V and 1 base from J, with 9 bases between. This CDR3 contains 14 residues. The CDR3 DNA reads TGTGCCAGCTCACCTACGACTGGGAACACTGAAGCTTTCTTT. Protein: CASSPTTGNTEAFF.

This clonotype turned up a few times. The J gene is TRBJ2-7, the V gene TRBV6-2 or TRBV6-3; D possibly uses TRBD1 or TRBD2 (5 bases each). The CDR3 sequence is 14 residues long. V lost 7 bases and J 3 bases, leaving 16 bases between the germline ends. CDR1 is MNHEY and CDR2 is SVGEGT in the germline V gene. The CDR3, as DNA: TGTGCCAGCACGTTTCGGGACGGATACTACGAGCAGTACTTC. Amino acid sequence: CASTFRDGYYEQYF.

The chain joins TRBV9 to TRBJ1-4, with 7 bases aligning to TRBD1. Germline V gene sequence: CDR1 SGDLS, CDR2 YYNGEE. This CDR3 region has 15 residues. Trimming at V came to 0 bases and at J to 6 bases, leaving 5 bases not matched to a gene. The CDR3 here is CASSVVTGLDEKLFF. The CDR3 DNA reads TGTGCCAGCAGCGTAGTGACAGGGTTGGATGAAAAACTGTTTTTT.

The J gene is TRBJ1-2, the V gene TRBV6-5; D gene unclear. The CDR3 is made up of 12 amino acids. The germline CDR1 and CDR2 sequences are MNHEY and SVGAGI. With 6 bases removed from V and 0 bases from J, the gap between germline ends came to 5 bases. This CDR3 is CASRDANYGYTF. The CDR3 coding sequence is TGTGCCAGCAGGGACGCTAACTATGGCTACACCTTC.

CDR3 loop: CASSYSGKDGYTF. CDR3 nucleotides: TGTGCCAGCAGTTACTCGGGGAAGGACGGCTACACCTTC. This rearrangement joins TRBV6-2 or TRBV6-3 to TRBJ1-2; D remains ambiguous. This CDR3 region has 13 residues. Between the trimmed V and J ends, which lost 0 bases and 8 bases, there was a span of 10 bases. From germline, CDR1 is MNHEY and CDR2 SVGEGT.

By frequency in the sample, this clonotype is medium-sized. This chain links TRBV5-1 with TRBJ2-2; TRBD1 is a possible D gene (5 bases). With 2 bases removed from V and 6 bases from J, the gap between germline ends came to 8 bases. Germline CDR1 SGHRS, CDR2 YFSETQ. The CDR3 loop spans 13 amino acids. The CDR3 loop is CASSFGQPGELFF. As DNA, the CDR3 is TGCGCCAGCAGCTTTGGACAACCCGGGGAGCTGTTTTTT.

This clonotype was found a few times. Sequence at one end of the junction differs from germline and may be a read error. The chain combines TRBV5-1 with TRBJ2-7; 10 bases are a match to TRBD2. There are 15 residues in the CDR3. The germline gives CDR1 SGHRS, CDR2 YFSETQ. The CDR3 DNA sequence: TGCGCCAGCAGTTTGGTAGGGACTAGCGTCTACGAGCAGTACTTC. Protein: CASSLVGTSVYEQYF.

The chain combines TRBV9 with TRBJ2-1, with D possibly TRBD2 on 6 matching bases. This CDR3 has 16 residues. Germline CDR1 and CDR2: SGDLS and YYNGEE. Trimming left V 0 bases short and J 8 bases short, with 18 bases between. For the CDR3, the DNA is TGTGCCAGCAGCGTAGACGACCACGGGAGCTGGTATGAGCAGTTCTTC. Protein: CASSVDDHGSWYEQFF.

The rearrangement links TRBV5-4 to TRBJ1-1; D is ambiguous. CDR1 and CDR2 from the germline V gene are SGHNT and YYREEE (reference sequence). The CDR3 loop spans 16 amino acids. V was clipped by 4 bases and J by 0 bases, with 16 bases between them. CDR3 nucleotides: TGTGCCAGCAGCCGCGATTTAGCGCAGATGAACACTGAAGCTTTCTTT. The encoded protein is CASSRDLAQMNTEAFF.

The genes are TRBV18 and TRBJ2-1, with D perhaps matching TRBD2 (6 bases). Trimming pared 6 bases from V and 9 bases from J, leaving 18 bases between. Germline loops: CDR1 KGHSH, CDR2 LQKENI. The CDR3 length is 14 residues. CDR3 region: CASSPERVKIEQFF. In nucleotides, the CDR3 is TGTGCCAGCTCTCCCGAGCGGGTCAAGATTGAGCAGTTCTTC.

This chain uses TRBV7-9 with TRBJ1-4; maybe TRBD1 (6 bases). Trimming took off 5 bases at V and 7 bases at J, with 17 bases between the two ends. Per the germline V gene, CDR1 is SEHNR and CDR2 is FQNEAQ (reference sequence). The CDR3 covers 15 residues. The CDR3 loop reads CASSQTGLGFEKLFF. The DNA for the CDR3 is TGTGCCAGCAGCCAAACAGGGCTAGGTTTTGAAAAACTGTTTTTT.

The V call is TRBV7-8, the J call TRBJ2-1; D is perhaps TRBD1 or TRBD2 (5 bases each). The germline V and J ends were trimmed by 0 bases and 11 bases, with 11 bases remaining between them. The germline V gene encodes CDR1 SGHVS and CDR2 FQNEAQ. This CDR3 contains 13 residues. The CDR3 nucleotides read TGTGCCAGCAGCTTAGCCTCCGGGGCGAAGCAGTTCTTC. Amino acids: CASSLASGAKQFF.

The rearrangement joins TRBV5-1 to TRBJ1-1, with D unresolved. Trimming removed 1 base at V and 9 bases at J, with 10 bases between. The germline V gene has CDR1 SGHRS and CDR2 YFSETQ. The CDR3 consists of 12 residues. The CDR3 DNA reads TGCGCCAGCAGCTTGTGGGCGGGCCAAGCTTTCTTT. Amino acids: CASSLWAGQAFF.

This clonotype was seen only a few times. V usage is TRBV12-3 or TRBV12-4 and J usage is TRBJ2-1, with D perhaps TRBD1 or TRBD2 (5 bases each). The CDR3 has 14 residues. The V gene lost 3 bases and the J gene lost 9 bases, with 15 bases spanning the gap. CDR3 protein: CASSFGDAPSEQFF. The CDR3 coding sequence is TGTGCCAGCAGTTTTGGGGACGCCCCCAGTGAGCAGTTCTTC.

The CDR3 sequence is CASSYPAGGYYEQYF. CDR3 in DNA: TGTGCCAGCAGTTACCCGGCAGGGGGCTACTACGAGCAGTACTTC. The V and J genes are TRBV6-5 and TRBJ2-7, with TRBD1 matching 8 bases. Germline CDR1 and CDR2: MNHEY and SVGAGI. The CDR3 spans 15 residues. V shed 2 bases and J 3 bases; nucleotides not matched to a gene: 6.

The chain couples TRBV2 to TRBJ1-5, with 7 bases lining up with TRBD1. The V segment lost 5 bases and the J segment 7 bases; nucleotides outside the gene matches: 5. From germline, CDR1 is SNHLY and CDR2 FYNNEI. This CDR3 is built from 13 residues. CDR3 loop: CASSLQGFQPQHF. In nucleotides, the CDR3 is TGTGCCAGCAGTTTACAGGGGTTCCAGCCCCAGCATTTT.